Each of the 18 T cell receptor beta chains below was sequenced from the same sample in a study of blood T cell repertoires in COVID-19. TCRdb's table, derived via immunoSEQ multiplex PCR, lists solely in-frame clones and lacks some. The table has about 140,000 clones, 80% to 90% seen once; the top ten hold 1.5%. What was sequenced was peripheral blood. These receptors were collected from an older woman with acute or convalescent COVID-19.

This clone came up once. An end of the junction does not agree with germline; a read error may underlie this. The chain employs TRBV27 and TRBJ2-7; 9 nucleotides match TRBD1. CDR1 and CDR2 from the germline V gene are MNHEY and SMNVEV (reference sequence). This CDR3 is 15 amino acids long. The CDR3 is CASSVSGQGSYEQYF. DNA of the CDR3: TGTGCCAGCAGTGTATCGGGACAGGGCTCCTACGAGCAGTACTTC.

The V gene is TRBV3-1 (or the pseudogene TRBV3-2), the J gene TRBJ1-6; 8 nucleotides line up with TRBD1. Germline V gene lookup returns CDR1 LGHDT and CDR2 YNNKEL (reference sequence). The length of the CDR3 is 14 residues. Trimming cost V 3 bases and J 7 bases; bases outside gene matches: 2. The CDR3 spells CASSHHRGNSPLHF. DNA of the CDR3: TGTGCCAGCAGCCACCACAGGGGGAATTCACCCCTCCACTTT.

CDR3 in DNA: TGCGCCAGCAGCCAATCCTATAGGACTAGCGTCACAGATACGCAGTATTTT. This encodes CASSQSYRTSVTDTQYF. The chain employs TRBV4-3 and TRBJ2-3; 9 nucleotides agree with TRBD2. J gave up 2 bases and V 2 bases, and 8 bases lay outside the gene matches. Germline lookup yields CDR1 LGHNA and CDR2 YSLEER. The CDR3 spans 17 residues.

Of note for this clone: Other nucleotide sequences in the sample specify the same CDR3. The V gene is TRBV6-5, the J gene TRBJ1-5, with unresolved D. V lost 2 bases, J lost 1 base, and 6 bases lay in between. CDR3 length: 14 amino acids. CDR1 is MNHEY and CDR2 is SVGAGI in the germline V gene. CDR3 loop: CASSYSGSNQPQHF. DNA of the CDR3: TGTGCCAGCAGTTACAGCGGGAGCAATCAGCCCCAGCATTTT.

The CDR3 DNA follows: TGCGCCAGCAGCCCGCGTCGGACTAGCGATCCAGATACGCAGTATTTT. Amino acids: CASSPRRTSDPDTQYF. This chain uses TRBV5-1 with TRBJ2-3; 9 nucleotides agree with TRBD2. This CDR3 comprises 16 residues. The V segment lost 4 bases and the J segment 4 bases; nucleotides outside the gene matches: 10. CDR1 and CDR2 from the germline V gene are SGHRS and YFSETQ.

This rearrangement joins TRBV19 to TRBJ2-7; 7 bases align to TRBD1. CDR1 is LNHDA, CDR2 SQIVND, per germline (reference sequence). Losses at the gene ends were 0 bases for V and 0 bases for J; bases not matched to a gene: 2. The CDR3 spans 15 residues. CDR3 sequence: CASSIEGQPSYEQYF. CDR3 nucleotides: TGTGCCAGTAGTATAGAGGGACAGCCCTCCTACGAGCAGTACTTC.

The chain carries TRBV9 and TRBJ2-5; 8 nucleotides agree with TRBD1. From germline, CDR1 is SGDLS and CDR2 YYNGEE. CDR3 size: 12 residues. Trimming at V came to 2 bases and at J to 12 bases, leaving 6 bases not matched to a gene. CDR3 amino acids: CASSVETGAKYF. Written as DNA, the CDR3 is TGTGCCAGCAGCGTCGAGACAGGGGCTAAGTACTTC. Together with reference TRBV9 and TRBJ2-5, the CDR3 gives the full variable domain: DSGVTQTPKHLITATGQRVTLRCSPRSGDLSVYWYQQSLDQGLQFLIQYYNGEERAKGNILERFSAQQFPDLHSELNLSSLELGDSALYFCASSVETGAKYFGPGTRLLVL.

CDR3: CASKYPSSYNEQFF. DNA of the CDR3: TGCGCCAGCAAGTATCCTAGCTCCTACAATGAGCAGTTCTTC. J is TRBJ2-1 and V is TRBV5-1; D remains unclear. The V gene's germline CDR1 is SGHRS and CDR2 YFSETQ. V was trimmed by 6 bases and J by 0 bases, leaving 10 bases between them. CDR3 length equals 14 residues.

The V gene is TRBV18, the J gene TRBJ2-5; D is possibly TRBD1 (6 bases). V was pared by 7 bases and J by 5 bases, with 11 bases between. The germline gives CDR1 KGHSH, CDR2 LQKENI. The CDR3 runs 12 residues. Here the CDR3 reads CASYREMETQYF. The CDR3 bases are TGTGCCAGCTACAGGGAGATGGAGACCCAGTACTTC.

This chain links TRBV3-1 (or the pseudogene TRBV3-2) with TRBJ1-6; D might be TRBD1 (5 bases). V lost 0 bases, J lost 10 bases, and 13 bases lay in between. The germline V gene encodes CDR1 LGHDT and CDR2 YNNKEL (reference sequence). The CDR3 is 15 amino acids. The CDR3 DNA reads TGTGCCAGCAGCCAAGAAGGGACTTTAGGCTCACCCCTCCACTTT. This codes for CASSQEGTLGSPLHF.

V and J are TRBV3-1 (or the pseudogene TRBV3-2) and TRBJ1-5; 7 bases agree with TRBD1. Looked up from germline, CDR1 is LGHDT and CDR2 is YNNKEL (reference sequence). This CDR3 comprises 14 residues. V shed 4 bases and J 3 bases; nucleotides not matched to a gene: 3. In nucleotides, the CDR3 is TGTGCCAGCAGCCGACAGGGAACCAATCAGCCCCAGCATTTT. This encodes CASSRQGTNQPQHF.

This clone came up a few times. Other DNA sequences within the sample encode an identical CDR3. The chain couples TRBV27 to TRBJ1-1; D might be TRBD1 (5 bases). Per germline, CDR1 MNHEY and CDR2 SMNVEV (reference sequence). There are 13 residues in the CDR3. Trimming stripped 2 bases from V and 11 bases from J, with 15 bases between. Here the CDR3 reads CASSLSGRVAAFF. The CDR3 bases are TGTGCCAGCAGTTTAAGTGGCAGGGTGGCCGCTTTCTTT.

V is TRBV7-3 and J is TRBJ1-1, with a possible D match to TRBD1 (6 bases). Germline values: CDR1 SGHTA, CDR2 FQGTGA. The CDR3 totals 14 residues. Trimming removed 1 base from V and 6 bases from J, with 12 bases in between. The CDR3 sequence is CASSLNQGRAEAFF. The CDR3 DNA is TGTGCCAGCAGCTTAAACCAGGGGAGGGCTGAAGCTTTCTTT.

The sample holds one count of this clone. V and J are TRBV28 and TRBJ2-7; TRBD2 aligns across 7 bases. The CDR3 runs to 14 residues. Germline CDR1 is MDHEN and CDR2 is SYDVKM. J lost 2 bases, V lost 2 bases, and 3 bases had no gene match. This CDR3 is CASSLGGDPYEQYF. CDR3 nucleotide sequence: TGTGCCAGCAGTTTAGGGGGGGATCCCTACGAGCAGTACTTC.

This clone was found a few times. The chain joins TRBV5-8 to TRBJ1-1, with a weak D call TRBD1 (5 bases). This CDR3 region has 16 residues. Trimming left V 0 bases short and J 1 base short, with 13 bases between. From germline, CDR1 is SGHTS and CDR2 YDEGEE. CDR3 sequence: CASSLAPTEANTEAFF. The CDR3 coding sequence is TGTGCCAGCAGCTTGGCCCCGACAGAGGCGAACACTGAAGCTTTCTTT.

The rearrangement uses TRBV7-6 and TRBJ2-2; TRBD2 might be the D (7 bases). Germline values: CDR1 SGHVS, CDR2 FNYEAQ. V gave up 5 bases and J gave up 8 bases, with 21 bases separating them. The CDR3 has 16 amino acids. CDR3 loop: CASSPVPWGGQGELFF. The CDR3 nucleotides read TGTGCCAGCAGCCCCGTCCCGTGGGGGGGCCAAGGGGAGCTGTTTTTT.

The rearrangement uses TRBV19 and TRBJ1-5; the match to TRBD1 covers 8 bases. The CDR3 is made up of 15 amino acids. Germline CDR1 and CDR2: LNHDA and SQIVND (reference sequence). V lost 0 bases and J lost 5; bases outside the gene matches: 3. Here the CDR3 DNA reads TGTGCCAGTAGTATAGATGGGACAGGATATCAGCCCCAGCATTTT. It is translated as CASSIDGTGYQPQHF.

The CDR3 DNA follows: TGTGCCAGCAGCTTCGCCTCACGAGTCGAGCAGTACTTC. Encoded protein: CASSFASRVEQYF. The rearrangement joins TRBV11-2 to TRBJ2-7; no definite D call. V gave up 3 bases and J gave up 6 bases, with 12 bases separating them. Germline V lookup: CDR1 SGHAT, CDR2 FQNNGV. The CDR3 is 13 residues long.